The clone carrying this TCR beta chain was counted only a few times. The data were obtained in a study of control samples from healthy donors and cancer patients. The germline V gene has CDR1 SGHNT and CDR2 YYREEE (reference sequence). CDR3 length equals 14 residues. Trimming removed 4 bases from V and 7 bases from J, with 12 bases in between. Libraries were prepared by immunoSEQ multiplex PCR; TCRdb keeps only in-frame clonotypes and omits some of them. The data hold 150,000 to 200,000 clones, with 70% to 90% observed a single time. The sequence was collected from a man younger than 40 in good health. The V call is TRBV5-4, the J call TRBJ1-6, with D uncertain. The sample was blood. CDR3 DNA sequence: TGTGCCAGCAGCCCCCAAAACAGCAATTCACCCCTCCACTTT. Its protein product is CASSPQNSNSPLHF.